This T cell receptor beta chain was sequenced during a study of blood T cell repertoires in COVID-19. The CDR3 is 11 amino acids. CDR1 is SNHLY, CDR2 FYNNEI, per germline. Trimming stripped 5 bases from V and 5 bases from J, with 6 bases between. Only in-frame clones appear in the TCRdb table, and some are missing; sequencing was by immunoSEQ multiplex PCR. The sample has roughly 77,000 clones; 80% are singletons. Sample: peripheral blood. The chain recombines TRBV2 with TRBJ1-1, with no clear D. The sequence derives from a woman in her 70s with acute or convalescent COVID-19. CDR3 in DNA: TGTGCCAGCAGTCCCGTGACTGAAGCTTTCTTT. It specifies CASSPVTEAFF. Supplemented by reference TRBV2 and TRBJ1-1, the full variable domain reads EPEVTQTPSHQVTQMGQEVILRCVPISNHLYFYWYRQILGQKVEFLVSFYNNEISEKSEIFDDQFSVERPDGSNFTLKIRSTKLEDSAMYFCASSPVTEAFFGQGTRLTVV.